These 26 T cell receptor beta chains came from one sample sequenced in a study of control samples from healthy donors and cancer patients. Method: immunoSEQ multiplex PCR; TCRdb's copy keeps in-frame clones and lacks some. The repertoire holds roughly 130,000 clones, with 88% as singletons. Material for sequencing was blood. The receptors stem from a woman in her twenties or thirties in good health.

The J gene is TRBJ1-4, the V gene TRBV2; 10 bases are a match to TRBD1. Looked up from germline, CDR1 is SNHLY and CDR2 is FYNNEI. Unmatched junction bases numbered 9, after V lost 7 bases and J lost 7 bases. The CDR3 totals 15 residues. CDR3 residues: CASIREGQGREKLFF. In DNA form, the CDR3 reads TGTGCCAGCATCAGAGAGGGACAGGGGCGTGAAAAACTGTTTTTT.

V and J are TRBV24-1 and TRBJ1-2, with unresolved D. V was trimmed by 4 bases and J by 7 bases, leaving 15 bases between them. The CDR3 extends over 14 amino acids. The V gene's germline CDR1 is KGHDR and CDR2 SFDVKD. CDR3 amino acids: CATSDPPGICGYTF. CDR3 in DNA: TGTGCCACCAGTGACCCCCCCGGGATCTGTGGCTACACCTTC.

CDR3 amino acids: CAWSVVSGSEAFF. For the CDR3, the DNA is TGTGCCTGGAGTGTAGTTTCAGGATCTGAAGCTTTCTTT. The chain joins TRBV30 to TRBJ1-1; no reliable D call. Germline CDR1 is GTSNPN and CDR2 is SVGIG (reference sequence). V lost 0 bases, J lost 6 bases, and 11 bases lay in between. This CDR3 spans 13 amino acids. Using reference TRBV30 and TRBJ1-1 for the parts outside the CDR3, the full variable domain is SQTIHQWPATLVQPVGSPLSLECTVEGTSNPNLYWYRQAAGRGLQLLFYSVGIGQISSEVPQNLSASRPQDRQFILSSKKLLLSDSGFYLCAWSVVSGSEAFFGQGTRLTVV.

This clone was counted a single time. This sequence joins TRBV5-6 and TRBJ2-6, with 9 bases aligning to TRBD1. Germline values: CDR1 SGHDT, CDR2 YYEEEE. With V trimmed by 4 bases and J by 3 bases, 5 bases remained unmatched. This CDR3 region has 16 residues. The CDR3 is CASSVGTGYGANVLTF. For the CDR3, the DNA is TGTGCCAGCAGCGTCGGGACAGGGTATGGGGCCAACGTCCTGACTTTC.

V is TRBV2 and J is TRBJ2-5; D may be TRBD2 (5 bases). The V end was cut by 0 bases, the J end by 1 base, with 6 bases between. Looked up from germline, CDR1 is SNHLY and CDR2 is FYNNEI. The CDR3 is made up of 14 amino acids. CDR3 in amino acids: CASSEALAQETQYF. The CDR3 nucleotides read TGTGCCAGCAGTGAAGCGCTAGCCCAAGAGACCCAGTACTTC.

V and J are TRBV2 and TRBJ1-5, with D perhaps matching TRBD1 (5 bases). In germline, CDR1 is SNHLY, CDR2 FYNNEI. The CDR3 sequence is 15 residues long. The V and J ends lost 7 bases and 6 bases respectively, with 19 bases between them. The CDR3 sequence is CASNEDSRPGQPQHF. The CDR3 coding sequence is TGTGCCAGCAACGAAGACAGCCGCCCGGGTCAGCCCCAGCATTTT.

The chain is built from TRBV19 and TRBJ1-1; D is unresolved. V shed 6 bases and J shed 2 bases, with 13 bases lying between them. CDR3 length: 14 residues. From germline, CDR1 is LNHDA and CDR2 SQIVND (reference sequence). CDR3 protein: CASRRTRGNTEAFF. The CDR3 DNA reads TGTGCCAGTAGGCGCACGCGAGGAAACACTGAAGCTTTCTTT.

This clone occurred once. CDR3 residues: CASSPLSSPGWGYTF. The CDR3 coding sequence is TGTGCCAGCAGCCCGTTGAGCAGCCCCGGGTGGGGCTACACCTTC. V is TRBV6-5 and J is TRBJ1-2; D unresolved. CDR1 and CDR2 from the germline V gene are MNHEY and SVGAGI. V gave up 6 bases and J gave up 8 bases, with 22 bases separating them. The length of the CDR3 is 15 residues.

The V gene is TRBV5-1, the J gene TRBJ1-2; D perhaps matches TRBD1 (6 bases). The CDR3 loop spans 12 amino acids. Germline V CDR1 and CDR2: SGHRS, YFSETQ. Trimming took off 0 bases at V and 6 bases at J, with 6 bases between the two ends. CDR3 residues: CASSLDRDGYTF. CDR3 bases: TGCGCCAGCAGCTTGGACAGGGATGGCTACACCTTC.

The DNA for the CDR3 is TGTGCCAGCAGCTCCCGGGCCGGTGGGGGAGGCACTGAAGCTTTCTTT. Its protein is CASSSRAGGGGTEAFF. This chain uses TRBV7-9 with TRBJ1-1; D is perhaps TRBD1 (5 bases). There are 16 residues in the CDR3. The germline V gene encodes CDR1 SEHNR and CDR2 FQNEAQ (reference sequence). Trimming took off 4 bases at V and 4 bases at J, with 19 bases between the two ends.

V gene TRBV9 combines with J gene TRBJ2-2, with D possibly TRBD1 on 7 matching bases. The V gene lost 5 bases and the J gene lost 0 bases, with 17 bases spanning the gap. CDR3 length: 17 residues. Germline CDR1 SGDLS, CDR2 YYNGEE. CDR3 residues: CASSEGRGETNTGELFF. DNA of the CDR3: TGTGCCAGCAGTGAGGGCAGGGGGGAAACGAACACCGGGGAGCTGTTTTTT.

V and J are TRBV15 and TRBJ2-1; perhaps D is TRBD1 or TRBD2 (5 bases each). The CDR3 is made up of 15 amino acids. CDR1 and CDR2 from the germline V gene are LNHNV and YYDKDF (reference sequence). Trimming stripped 3 bases from V and 8 bases from J, with 17 bases between. The CDR3 sequence is CATSRTAGGGHEQFF. CDR3 bases: TGTGCCACCAGCAGGACCGCTGGGGGTGGACATGAGCAGTTCTTC.

This clone is a singleton in its sample. This chain uses TRBV10-2 with TRBJ2-1, with TRBD2 identical over 7 bases. The V gene end was trimmed by 4 bases and the J gene end by 0 bases; junction bases not matched to a gene: 6. Germline V CDR1 and CDR2: WSHSY, SAAADI. The CDR3 covers 16 residues. The CDR3 nucleotides read TGCGCCAGCAGTGTACCCGGCGGGAGCTCCTACAATGAGCAGTTCTTC. It specifies CASSVPGGSSYNEQFF.

This clone occurred once. V gene TRBV7-9 combines with J gene TRBJ1-4; 11 positions match TRBD1. After removal of 6 bases from V and 7 bases from J, the junction contained 10 bases not matched to a gene. This CDR3 is built from 16 residues. Germline CDR1 and CDR2: SEHNR and FQNEAQ (reference sequence). The CDR3 here is CASSVTGTGGSEKLFF. The DNA for the CDR3 is TGTGCCAGCAGTGTCACGGGGACAGGGGGTAGTGAAAAACTGTTTTTT. Complete variable domain (other parts from reference TRBV7-9 and TRBJ1-4): DTGVSQNPRHKITKRGQNVTFRCDPISEHNRLYWYRQTLGQGPEFLTYFQNEAQLEKSRLLSDRFSAERPKGSFSTLEIQRTEQGDSAMYLCASSVTGTGGSEKLFFGSGTQLSVL.

This sequence joins TRBV5-6 and TRBJ2-5; D perhaps matches TRBD2 (6 bases). CDR3 length: 16 residues. V gave up 4 bases and J gave up 4 bases, with 20 bases separating them. Looked up from germline, CDR1 is SGHDT and CDR2 is YYEEEE. CDR3 nucleotide sequence: TGTGCCAGCAGCCCGGCGGGGAGTCCCCAGGGAGAGACCCAGTACTTC. Translating gives CASSPAGSPQGETQYF. Together with reference TRBV5-6 and TRBJ2-5, the CDR3 gives the full variable domain: DAGVTQSPTHLIKTRGQQVTLRCSPKSGHDTVSWYQQALGQGPQFIFQYYEEEERQRGNFPDRFSGHQFPNYSSELNVNALLLGDSALYLCASSPAGSPQGETQYFGPGTRLLVL.

J is TRBJ2-5 and V is TRBV13; 8 positions match TRBD2. Trimming took 9 bases from V and 5 from J; bases not matched to a gene: 8. Germline V gene sequence: CDR1 PRHDT, CDR2 FYEKMQ (reference sequence). The CDR3 runs 13 residues. The CDR3 reads CASKGASGETQYF. The CDR3, as DNA: TGTGCCAGTAAAGGGGCTAGCGGGGAGACCCAGTACTTC.

The V gene is TRBV2, the J gene TRBJ2-1, with 8 bases identical to TRBD1. This CDR3 region has 15 residues. CDR1 and CDR2 from the germline V gene are SNHLY and FYNNEI. V shed 6 bases and J 10 bases; nucleotides not matched to a gene: 14. CDR3 DNA sequence: TGTGCCAGCAGCTATAGACAGGGGATGGGGGCCGAGCAGTTCTTC. Amino acid sequence: CASSYRQGMGAEQFF.

The rearrangement links TRBV28 to TRBJ2-7; 9 nucleotides line up with TRBD1. Germline loops: CDR1 MDHEN, CDR2 SYDVKM. V shed 11 bases and J 3 bases; nucleotides not matched to a gene: 14. This CDR3 has 15 residues. CDR3 DNA: TGTGCCGCGATGTTTACCGGGACAGGGTACTACGAGCAGTACTTC. Encoded protein: CAAMFTGTGYYEQYF.

This clone was recorded a few times. The chain links TRBV30 to TRBJ1-3; tentatively, D is TRBD1 (5 bases). The CDR3 runs 13 residues. Germline loops: CDR1 GTSNPN, CDR2 SVGIG (reference sequence). The ends were cut back, 0 bases at V and 6 bases at J, with 9 bases in the middle. The CDR3 DNA follows: TGTGCCTGGAGTGTACGGGGGTCAAACACCATATATTTT. Encoded protein: CAWSVRGSNTIYF.

V gene TRBV30 combines with J gene TRBJ2-3; D possibly corresponds to TRBD2 (5 bases). This CDR3 comprises 15 residues. The V end lost 3 bases, the J end lost 0 bases, and 13 bases lay between the germline ends. CDR1 is GTSNPN, CDR2 SVGIG, per germline (reference sequence). As DNA, the CDR3 is TGTGCCTGGAGCGCGGGTACCTCGAGCACAGATACGCAGTATTTT. Translating gives CAWSAGTSSTDTQYF.

V and J are TRBV18 and TRBJ2-1; possibly TRBD2 for D (7 bases). Per germline, CDR1 KGHSH and CDR2 LQKENI. The CDR3 length is 15 residues. Trimming left V 0 bases short and J 6 bases short, with 12 bases between. CDR3 region: CASSPPKGGGNEQFF. The CDR3 region has the DNA TGTGCCAGCTCACCACCGAAGGGAGGGGGCAATGAGCAGTTCTTC.

The table lists this clone with a few counts. The genes are TRBV18 and TRBJ1-2, with D perhaps matching TRBD1 (6 bases). Germline V gene sequence: CDR1 KGHSH, CDR2 LQKENI. The V end lost 8 bases, the J end lost 6 bases, and 19 bases lay between the germline ends. The CDR3 runs to 14 residues. CDR3 region: CASTSEMDSHGYTF. The DNA for the CDR3 is TGTGCCAGCACCAGCGAAATGGACAGTCATGGCTACACCTTC.

The chain carries TRBV19 and TRBJ1-2, with a tentative D call TRBD1 (5 bases). The CDR3 is 14 amino acids. V lost 5 bases and J 0 bases, leaving 10 bases between the germline ends. Germline assignment: CDR1 LNHDA and CDR2 SQIVND (reference sequence). The CDR3 here is CASSPPDTNYGYTF. For the CDR3, the DNA is TGTGCCAGTAGTCCCCCGGACACTAACTATGGCTACACCTTC.

In regard to this clone: Within the sample, other DNA sequences also encode this same CDR3. The J gene is TRBJ2-3, the V gene TRBV2, with TRBD2 matching over 13 bases. The CDR3 has 16 amino acids. Trimming at V came to 6 bases and at J to 4 bases, leaving 7 bases not matched to a gene. Germline V gene sequence: CDR1 SNHLY, CDR2 FYNNEI. CDR3 bases: TGTGCCAGCAGGCGGACTAGCGGGAGTTTCGCAGATACGCAGTATTTT. This encodes CASRRTSGSFADTQYF.

This chain joins TRBV30 and TRBJ1-5, with 7 positions matching TRBD1. V was clipped by 4 bases and J by 6 bases; unmatched bases: 6. The CDR3 length is 13 residues. Germline CDR1 is GTSNPN and CDR2 is SVGIG (reference sequence). Written as DNA, the CDR3 is TGTGCCTGGACAGGGGGACCGGGTCAGCCCCAGCATTTT. Protein product: CAWTGGPGQPQHF.

This clone was seen only a few times. The V and J genes are TRBV4-1 and TRBJ1-1; TRBD1 might be the D (5 bases). The V gene's germline CDR1 is MGHRA and CDR2 YSYEKL. This CDR3 has 16 residues. The V gene lost 4 bases and the J gene lost 3 bases, with 18 bases spanning the gap. The CDR3, as DNA: TGCGCCAGCAGCCCCACGGTGGGGTTGGGGGACACTGAAGCTTTCTTT. As protein: CASSPTVGLGDTEAFF.